The 22 T cell receptor beta chains in this list originate from one sample, sequenced in a study of T-cell reconstitution after alpha-beta-depleted transplantation in children. Researchers prepared the TCRbeta library using unique molecular identifiers, the study reports. TCRdb analysed the PCR reads with MiXCR anew, one entry per CDR3 protein. This table holds more than 90,000 distinct CDR3 sequences, under 13% found once. The source was PBMCs, collected before TCRalphabeta/CD19-depleted stem cell transplant. Receptor source: a boy aged 2 to 9 with acute lymphoblastic leukemia, due to receive a stem cell transplant.

This clonotype showed up many times. The chain carries TRBV6-6 and TRBJ1-2; D perhaps matches TRBD1 (6 bases). Trimming shortened V by 8 bases and J by 0 bases, and 10 bases separated the two germline ends. The CDR3 runs to 13 residues. The germline gives CDR1 MNHNY, CDR2 SVGAGI (reference sequence). The chain's CDR3 is CASRDTANYGYTF. The CDR3 region has the DNA TGTGCCAGCCGGGACACAGCTAACTATGGCTACACCTTC.

This clonotype was recorded many times. The CDR3 spells CASSLMTAMNTEAFF. The CDR3 DNA sequence: TGTGCCAGCAGCTTGATGACGGCAATGAACACTGAAGCTTTCTTT. The chain has TRBV7-2 and TRBJ1-1; D remains unclear. V was trimmed by 3 bases and J by 0 bases, leaving 11 bases between them. From germline, CDR1 is SGHTA and CDR2 FQGNSA. The CDR3 is made up of 15 amino acids.

The chain has TRBV5-1 and TRBJ2-4; 11 nucleotides agree with TRBD2. Germline V gene sequence: CDR1 SGHRS, CDR2 YFSETQ. V gave up 2 bases and J gave up 3 bases; unmatched junction bases: 16. This CDR3 region has 20 residues. The CDR3 DNA reads as TGCGCCAGCAGCTTATATACCGGGACTAGCGGCAATTATCTCAAAAACATTCAGTACTTC. Residues: CASSLYTGTSGNYLKNIQYF.

This clonotype was recorded at least ten times. The rearrangement uses TRBV29-1 and TRBJ2-5; D may be TRBD2 (5 bases). CDR3 size: 12 residues. The V gene lost 2 bases and the J gene lost 7 bases, with 11 bases spanning the gap. CDR1 is SQVTM and CDR2 is ANQGSEA in the germline V gene. CDR3 coding DNA: TGCAGCGTTGAATTCCGGGGTCTGACCCAGTACTTC. This sequence encodes CSVEFRGLTQYF.

This clonotype showed up just once. A much larger clone lies one base from this, so it may be a read error. The V gene is TRBV12-3 or TRBV12-4, the J gene TRBJ2-5; D remains ambiguous. The CDR3 is 14 amino acids. V dropped 5 bases and J dropped 5 bases, with 15 bases sitting between them. CDR3 residues: CASSTLDVRETQYF. For the CDR3, the DNA is TGTGCCAGCAGTACGCTGGACGTAAGGGAGACCCAGTACTTC.

The chain joins TRBV24-1 to TRBJ2-2; 9 bases map to TRBD1. The CDR3 runs 16 residues. Germline trimming cut 6 bases from V and 5 bases from J; bases unmatched to any gene: 9. Germline values: CDR1 KGHDR, CDR2 SFDVKD. CDR3 residues: CATSTLRQGGTGELFF. The CDR3 coding sequence is TGTGCCACCAGTACCTTGAGACAGGGGGGAACCGGGGAGCTGTTTTTT.

The chain joins TRBV7-6 to TRBJ1-1, with D possibly being TRBD1 (5 bases). The length of the CDR3 is 14 residues. Germline assignment: CDR1 SGHVS and CDR2 FNYEAQ. The V end lost 4 bases, the J end lost 9 bases, and 18 bases lay between the germline ends. The CDR3 loop is CASSSKPGGGKAFF. The CDR3 DNA reads as TGTGCCAGCAGCTCAAAACCGGGTGGGGGGAAAGCTTTCTTT.

The J gene is TRBJ1-1, the V gene TRBV30; D is ambiguous. Trimming shortened V by 2 bases and J by 0 bases, and 7 bases separated the two germline ends. Germline V gives CDR1 GTSNPN, CDR2 SVGIG (reference sequence). This CDR3 spans 13 amino acids. The CDR3 nucleotides read TGTGCCTGGAGTCCGGGATTGAACACTGAAGCTTTCTTT. Translation: CAWSPGLNTEAFF.

This clonotype was detected a few times. For the CDR3, the DNA is TGTGCCATCAGTGAGCAGGGGGAAATCTACGAGCAGTACTTC. Its translation: CAISEQGEIYEQYF. The rearrangement joins TRBV10-3 to TRBJ2-7, with TRBD1 identical over 7 bases. CDR3 size: 14 residues. V gave up 2 bases and J gave up 3 bases; unmatched junction bases: 4. Germline CDR1 reads ENHRY; CDR2 reads SYGVKD.

This clonotype was detected only a few times. J is TRBJ1-5 and V is TRBV12-3 or TRBV12-4, with TRBD1 identical over 7 bases. The junction had 9 bases not matched to a gene; V was cut back by 6 bases and J by 4 bases. This CDR3 spans 15 amino acids. In DNA form, the CDR3 reads TGTGCCAGCAGCCACATCGGGACAGTAAATCAGCCCCAGCATTTT. Translation: CASSHIGTVNQPQHF.

The table lists this clonotype with a few counts. CDR3 sequence reads: CASSLRRDIYAGELFF. The CDR3 coding sequence is TGTGCCAGCAGCTTGCGCCGGGACATATACGCCGGGGAGCTGTTTTTT. The chain links TRBV7-8 to TRBJ2-2; tentative D call: TRBD1 (6 bases). The germline gives CDR1 SGHVS, CDR2 FQNEAQ. The V gene lost 3 bases and the J gene lost 6 bases, with 17 bases spanning the gap. The length of the CDR3 is 16 residues.

This clonotype was detected many times. The V call is TRBV3-1, the J call TRBJ2-4, with D tentatively TRBD2 (5 bases). CDR1 and CDR2 from the germline V gene are LGHDT and YNNKEL (reference sequence). The CDR3 is made up of 17 amino acids. Deletions cut 4 bases from V and 3 bases from J, with 19 bases between. The CDR3 DNA reads TGTGCCAGCAGCCTGACTACGCCGACGGGCCTCAAAAACATTCAGTACTTC. This sequence encodes CASSLTTPTGLKNIQYF.

This clonotype has ten or more counts. The chain couples TRBV5-1 to TRBJ2-5, with D maybe TRBD2 (6 bases). There are 14 residues in the CDR3. Germline CDR1 is SGHRS and CDR2 is YFSETQ. V dropped 1 base and J dropped 7 bases, with 14 bases sitting between them. The CDR3 reads CASSLTSPESTQYF. The CDR3 region has the DNA TGCGCCAGCAGCTTGACTAGCCCGGAATCGACCCAGTACTTC.

This clonotype was seen more than once but under ten times. The chain carries TRBV7-6 and TRBJ2-5, with D perhaps matching TRBD2 (6 bases). This CDR3 has 14 residues. V shed 3 bases and J shed 5 bases, with 13 bases lying between them. Germline CDR1 and CDR2: SGHVS and FNYEAQ. Here the CDR3 reads CASSLTAGGETQYF. The CDR3 DNA sequence: TGTGCCAGCAGCTTGACAGCCGGAGGGGAGACCCAGTACTTC.

This clonotype has only a few counts. The CDR3 nucleotides are TGTGCCAGCAGCCGGAGCGGGAGAGCACCCAATGAGCAGTTCTTC. Protein: CASSRSGRAPNEQFF. The chain has TRBV12-3 or TRBV12-4 and TRBJ2-1, with 8 bases matching TRBD2. With V trimmed by 6 bases and J by 6 bases, 10 bases remained unmatched. The CDR3 contains 15 residues.

This clonotype was seen more than once but under ten times. This chain joins TRBV11-2 and TRBJ2-3; tentative D call: TRBD2 (6 bases). CDR3 size: 17 residues. Germline-derived CDR1 and CDR2 are SGHAT and FQNNGV. The ends were cut back, 1 base at V and 0 bases at J, with 14 bases in the middle. The CDR3 bases are TGTGCCAGCAGCTTAGGTGGTAGCGGAAGGAGCACAGATACGCAGTATTTT. Residues: CASSLGGSGRSTDTQYF.

The chain employs TRBV4-2 and TRBJ2-3; a possible D gene is TRBD2 (6 bases). CDR3 length equals 16 residues. Germline lookup yields CDR1 LGHNA and CDR2 YNFKEQ. The V end was cut by 2 bases, the J end by 4 bases, with 16 bases between. The CDR3 sequence is CASSQSGASGADTQYF. CDR3 nucleotides: TGTGCCAGCAGCCAATCCGGGGCCTCGGGGGCAGATACGCAGTATTTT.

The chain combines TRBV20-1 with TRBJ2-3, with 8 bases that match TRBD2. The germline V gene has CDR1 DFQATT and CDR2 SNEGSKA (reference sequence). V lost 5 bases and J lost 4; bases outside the gene matches: 2. CDR3 length equals 12 residues. In DNA form, the CDR3 reads TGCAGTGCTGTAGCGGGATCAGATACGCAGTATTTT. Its translation is CSAVAGSDTQYF.

This clonotype occurred many times. The V gene is TRBV12-3 or TRBV12-4, the J gene TRBJ2-2; TRBD2 agrees at 10 bases. V shed 5 bases and J 4 bases; nucleotides not matched to a gene: 10. The CDR3 consists of 17 residues. The CDR3 sequence is CASSRKREGRGTGELFF. Here the CDR3 DNA reads TGTGCCAGCAGTCGGAAGCGGGAGGGCCGGGGCACCGGGGAGCTGTTTTTT.

In DNA, the CDR3 is TGCAGTGCTAGAGATCCTGGCGGGAAGAGCTCCTACAATGAGCAGTTCTTC. It yields the protein CSARDPGGKSSYNEQFF. The rearrangement uses TRBV20-1 and TRBJ2-1, with D perhaps TRBD2 (6 bases). With 0 bases removed from V and 0 bases from J, the gap between germline ends came to 15 bases. Germline CDR1 and CDR2: DFQATT and SNEGSKA (reference sequence). This CDR3 is built from 17 residues.

This clonotype turned up a few times. The chain couples TRBV6-5 to TRBJ2-7, with D perhaps matching TRBD1 (6 bases). Germline V lookup: CDR1 MNHEY, CDR2 SVGAGI. The CDR3 covers 15 residues. V gave up 2 bases and J gave up 3 bases, with 14 bases separating them. This chain's CDR3 is CASSYGWGQNYEQYF. The CDR3 nucleotides read TGTGCCAGCAGTTACGGGTGGGGGCAGAACTACGAGCAGTACTTC.

The rearrangement uses TRBV12-3 or TRBV12-4 and TRBJ2-7, with D perhaps matching TRBD2 (6 bases). Trimming left V 5 bases short and J 0 bases short, with 11 bases between. CDR3 length: 14 residues. DNA of the CDR3: TGTGCCAGCAGTCCTCGCGGGGACTCCTACGAGCAGTACTTC. It specifies CASSPRGDSYEQYF.